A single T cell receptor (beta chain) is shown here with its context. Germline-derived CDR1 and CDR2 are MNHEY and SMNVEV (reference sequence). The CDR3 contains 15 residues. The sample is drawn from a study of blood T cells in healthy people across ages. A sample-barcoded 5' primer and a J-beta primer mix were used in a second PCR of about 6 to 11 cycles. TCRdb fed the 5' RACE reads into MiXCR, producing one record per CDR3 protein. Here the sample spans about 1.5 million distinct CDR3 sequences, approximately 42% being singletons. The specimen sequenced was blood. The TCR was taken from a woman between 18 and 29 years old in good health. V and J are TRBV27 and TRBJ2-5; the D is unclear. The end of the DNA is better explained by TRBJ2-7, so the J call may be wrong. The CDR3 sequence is CASSLGYQLGYEQYF. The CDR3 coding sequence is TGTGCCAGCAGTTTGGGCTATCAGTTAGGCTACGAGCAGTACTTC.